A single sample gave rise to the 2 T cell receptor beta chains below, sequenced in a study of control samples from healthy donors and cancer patients. Sequencing used immunoSEQ multiplex PCR; TCRdb keeps in-frame clones, though not all of them. The sample carries 140,000 or so clones, roughly nine tenths recorded once. Sequenced: blood. The receptors shown here come from a man aged 30-40 years in good health.

This clone was seen a handful of times. The genes are TRBV7-9 and TRBJ2-7; D is ambiguous. The V end lost 3 bases, the J end lost 0 bases, and 3 bases lay between the germline ends. The CDR3 totals 12 residues. CDR1 SEHNR and CDR2 FQNEAQ come from the germline V gene (reference sequence). CDR3 coding DNA: TGTGCCAGCAGCTTTAGCTCCTACGAGCAGTACTTC. Translating it yields CASSFSSYEQYF.

Notes on this clone: The junction departs from the called germline gene at one end, perhaps through a read error. The chain links TRBV11-3 to TRBJ2-7; either TRBD1 or TRBD2 may supply D (5 bases each). Germline-derived CDR1 and CDR2 are SGHNT and YENEEA. This CDR3 has 12 residues. CDR3 protein: CASSPSPGPVRF. CDR3 nucleotides: TGTGCCAGCAGCCCAAGTCCGGGACCCGTTCGGTTC.